The 8 T cell receptor beta chains reported below all come from one sample, sequenced in a study of blood T cell repertoires in COVID-19. Sequenced by immunoSEQ multiplex PCR; TCRdb stores in-frame clones only, minus some. The data hold approximately 100,000 clones, with 75% to 90% observed a single time. The sequencing sample was made of peripheral blood. The receptor set was obtained from a woman older than 75 with active or convalescent COVID-19.

This clone was seen a single time. The genes are TRBV21-1 and TRBJ1-5; the table's D call TRBD1 went unverified against the DNA. TRBV21-1 is flagged as a pseudogene. The CDR3 has 13 amino acids. The CDR3, as DNA: TGTGCCAGCACCGGACAGTACAATCAGCCCCAGCATTTT. This gives the protein CASTGQYNQPQHF.

The chain recombines TRBV7-2 with TRBJ2-1; 8 positions agree with TRBD1. Looked up from germline, CDR1 is SGHTA and CDR2 is FQGNSA. V was clipped by 1 base and J by 4 bases; unmatched bases: 9. The CDR3 totals 17 residues. For the CDR3, the DNA is TGTGCCAGCAGCTTAGGAAGCCCGGGACAGGCATACAATGAGCAGTTCTTC. Translation gives CASSLGSPGQAYNEQFF. Full variable domain (outside the CDR3, taken from reference TRBV7-2 and TRBJ2-1): GAGVSQSPSNKVTEKGKDVELRCDPISGHTALYWYRQSLGQGLEFLIYFQGNSAPDKSGLPSDRFSAERTGGSVSTLTIQRTQQEDSAVYLCASSLGSPGQAYNEQFFGPGTRLTVL.

This clone was seen a few times. This chain links TRBV19 with TRBJ1-3; D gene uncertain. Germline V gene data show CDR1 as LNHDA and CDR2 as SQIVND (reference sequence). This CDR3 comprises 14 residues. The ends were cut back, 3 bases at V and 1 base at J, with 7 bases in the middle. The CDR3: CASSMSGSGNTIYF. DNA of the CDR3: TGTGCCAGTAGTATGTCGGGGTCTGGAAACACCATATATTTT.

The chain has TRBV2 and TRBJ2-1; TRBD2 agrees at 10 bases. CDR1 is SNHLY, CDR2 FYNNEI, per germline. After removal of 4 bases from V and 7 bases from J, the junction contained 10 bases not matched to a gene. CDR3 size: 16 residues. The CDR3 DNA reads TGTGCCAGCAGTGGGCAGCTAGCGGGAGTTCAGAATGAGCAGTTCTTC. Its translation: CASSGQLAGVQNEQFF.

The rearrangement links TRBV4-3 to TRBJ2-2; no definite D call. Germline V gene lookup returns CDR1 LGHNA and CDR2 YSLEER. This CDR3 contains 15 residues. The V and J ends lost 0 bases and 3 bases respectively, with 8 bases between them. The CDR3 region has the DNA TGCGCCAGCAGCCAAGATCTGGCGGACACCGGGGAGCTGTTTTTT. Its protein is CASSQDLADTGELFF.

This clone was observed a handful of times. The chain is built from TRBV6-4 and TRBJ2-5; tentatively, D is TRBD1 (6 bases). Trimming shortened V by 3 bases and J by 4 bases, and 18 bases separated the two germline ends. Germline assignment: CDR1 MRHNA and CDR2 SNTAGT. The CDR3 has 16 amino acids. CDR3 in DNA: TGTGCCAGCAGTGAGGGAGACAGGTACAAAGGAGAGACCCAGTACTTC. This sequence encodes CASSEGDRYKGETQYF.

V usage is TRBV7-6 and J usage is TRBJ2-1; TRBD2 aligns across 8 bases. Germline lookup yields CDR1 SGHVS and CDR2 FNYEAQ. V shed 5 bases and J 7 bases; nucleotides not matched to a gene: 10. The length of the CDR3 is 15 residues. As DNA, the CDR3 is TGTGCCAGCAGCCCTGGAGCGGGGGCGGGGAATGAGCAGTTCTTC. Protein: CASSPGAGAGNEQFF. The whole variable domain, filled in from reference TRBV7-6 and TRBJ2-1, reads GAGVSQSPRYKVTKRGQDVALRCDPISGHVSLYWYRQALGQGPEFLTYFNYEAQQDKSGLPNDRFSAERPEGSISTLTIQRTEQRDSAMYRCASSPGAGAGNEQFFGPGTRLTVL.

The chain joins TRBV5-4 to TRBJ1-1, with 8 bases fitting TRBD1. Trimming cost V 4 bases and J 1 base; bases outside gene matches: 9. This CDR3 is 16 amino acids long. Germline lookup yields CDR1 SGHNT and CDR2 YYREEE (reference sequence). The CDR3 loop is CASSLGQGRPNTEAFF. In DNA form, the CDR3 reads TGTGCCAGCAGCCTAGGACAGGGCAGACCGAACACTGAAGCTTTCTTT.